Listed below are T cell receptor beta chains from one sample, sequenced in a study of blood T cell repertoires in COVID-19. TCRdb's table, derived via immunoSEQ multiplex PCR, lists solely in-frame clones and lacks some. There are 150,000 to 200,000 clones in the sample; approximately 84% occur only once, and 1% to 1.5% lies in the top ten. Sequencing was done on a sample of PBMCs or T cells enriched from blood (not recorded which). These TCRs come from a human donor with acute COVID-19. The donor label of this sample is uncertain. CDR3s include the opening cysteine and the closing phenylalanine or tryptophan. The D gene is left open where the match is weak. Clone sizes are given selectively: once, few, many, or a class where the clone is expanded.

J	size	D	V	CDR3	DNA
TRBJ1-5	.	TRBD1	TRBV2	CAISLGTGGSQPQHF	TGTGCCATCTCTCTCGGGACAGGGGGCAGTCAGCCCCAGCATTTT
TRBJ2-7	.	.	TRBV3-1/TRBV3-2	CASSLLRLSRRDRYEQYF	TGTGCCAGCAGCCTTCTCCGATTGTCGAGGAGGGATCGGTACGAGCAGTACTTC
TRBJ1-6	once	TRBD1	TRBV30	CAWSPAGGSPLHF	TGTGCCTGGAGTCCGGCAGGGGGTTCACCCCTCCACTTT
TRBJ2-5	.	TRBD2	TRBV5-1	CASSRPPTSGVKTQYF	TGCGCCAGCAGCCGACCACCGACTAGCGGGGTTAAGACCCAGTACTTC
TRBJ2-1	.	.	TRBV19	CASSFTSGTGDNEQFF	TGTGCCAGTAGTTTTACCTCAGGGACGGGGGACAATGAGCAGTTCTTC
TRBJ2-1	.	.	TRBV19	CASSFTAYNEQFF	TGTGCCAGTAGTTTTACGGCCTACAATGAGCAGTTCTTC
TRBJ1-1	.	.	TRBV6-5	CASSSGNTEAFF	TGTGCCAGCAGTTCAGGGAACACTGAAGCTTTCTTT
TRBJ1-2	.	.	TRBV5-4	CASSLAGVNGYTF	TGTGCCAGCAGCTTGGCCGGGGTAAATGGCTACACCTTC
TRBJ1-1	once	.	TRBV13	CASSPRRGNTEAFF	TGTGCCAGCAGCCCGAGGAGGGGGAACACTGAAGCTTTCTTT
TRBJ1-5	.	.	TRBV4-1	CASSQDLNQPQHF	TGCGCCAGCAGCCAAGATCTGAATCAGCCCCAGCATTTT
TRBJ1-2	.	.	TRBV9	CASSVGDYGYTF	TGTGCCAGCAGCGTAGGAGACTATGGCTACACCTTC
TRBJ2-5	.	TRBD1	TRBV18	CASSPPGQQETQYF	TGTGCCAGCTCACCACCGGGACAGCAAGAGACCCAGTACTTC
TRBJ1-1	.	.	TRBV3-1/TRBV3-2	CASSRTRGGHEAFF	TGTGCCAGCAGCCGAACCAGGGGAGGGCATGAAGCTTTCTTT
TRBJ1-1	.	.	TRBV5-1	CASSPEAISGASEAFF	TGCGCCAGCAGCCCCGAGGCTATATCAGGGGCATCTGAAGCTTTCTTT
TRBJ1-2	.	.	TRBV7-9	CASSLERRGYTF	TGTGCCAGCAGCTTGGAGCGGCGGGGCTACACCTTC